This section outlines one T cell receptor (beta chain) sequence together with its context. This sample stems from a study of blood T cells in healthy people across ages. Then a second PCR, running roughly 7 to 11 cycles, was carried out with a sample-barcoded 5' primer and a J-beta primer mix. In TCRdb, the 5' RACE reads were re-called with MiXCR into one record per CDR3 protein. This table has 1.4 million to 1.5 million distinct CDR3 sequences, 42% appearing once. Sequencing input: blood. This receptor was obtained from a young woman in good health.

The CDR3: CSAPAQANYGYTF. CDR3 coding DNA: TGCAGTGCCCCGGCTCAGGCTAACTATGGCTACACCTTC. The chain couples TRBV20-1 to TRBJ1-2, with D hard to call. This CDR3 has 13 residues. CDR1 and CDR2 from the germline V gene are DFQATT and SNEGSKA (reference sequence). Between the trimmed V and J ends, which lost 6 bases and 0 bases, there was a span of 11 bases.